The entry below describes one T cell receptor beta chain. Its antigen remains unidentified. Libraries of TCR beta came from iRepertoire HTBI primers plus Arm-PCR of CDR3 regions. In the original processing: Overall, samples carried roughly 60 TRBV and some 15 TRBJ segments. TCRdb reprocessed the multiplex PCR reads with MiXCR, giving one entry per CDR3 protein. These V and J calls derive from TCRdb rather than the authors' analysis. The top ten hold roughly 8.2% of the sample, which has around 500,000 distinct CDR3 sequences, 12% seen once. The data belong to a study of regulatory T cells in long-lasting Graves disease. Turning to the study itself: Antithyroid drug intake by newly diagnosed Graves' patients had lasted under 3 months. General observations from the study: A reduction in accuracy may have resulted from the small sample size.

CDR3 size: 15 residues. Trimming cost V 2 bases and J 0 bases, with 8 bases left between them. CDR1 and CDR2 (germline): LNHDA, SQIVND (reference sequence). Indicated time point: newly diagnosed GD, antithyroid drugs for less than 3 months. The TCR library used RNA extracted from PBMCs. In addition, the sample was reused for a study of T cells in Graves' hyperthyroidism and ophthalmopathy.

This receptor was obtained from a woman in her thirties with Graves disease. The V gene is TRBV19, the J gene TRBJ2-1, with D perhaps given as TRBD1 or TRBD2 (5 bases each). The sequencing here drew on peripheral blood mononuclear cells (PBMCs), taken at new diagnosis, from a patient treated with antithyroid drugs. CDR3: CASSIWGSSYNEQFF. The CDR3 nucleotides are TGTGCCAGTAGTATATGGGGGAGCTCCTACAATGAGCAGTTCTTC.